The 3 T cell receptor beta chains below come from one sample, sequenced in a study of T cells in localized non-small cell lung cancer. The data were produced by immunoSEQ multiplex PCR, yet TCRdb's version contains in-frame clones alone and is incomplete. The data show around 1,500 clones, about 20% seen once. The sample was lung tumor tissue, taken before any cancer treatment. The receptors were gathered from an older male donor with stage I lung adenocarcinoma.

The rearrangement links TRBV7-5 to TRBJ2-7. TRBV7-5 is classified as a pseudogene. The CDR3 is 14 residues long. CDR3 in DNA: TGTGCCAGCAGCCCAGACACTACCTCCTACGAGCAGTACTTC. It specifies CASSPDTTSYEQYF.

DNA of the CDR3: TGTGCCAGCAGCTTAAGGCCTAGCGGAGCCGGCACCGGGGAGCTGTTTTTT. Its translation: CASSLRPSGAGTGELFF. The chain uses TRBV7-5 and TRBJ2-2; the table calls TRBD2, which could not be checked here. TRBV7-5 counts as a pseudogene. The CDR3 contains 17 residues.

This clone occurred a few times. V and J are TRBV9 and TRBJ2-7; 8 positions agree with TRBD1. The CDR3 consists of 14 residues. The V segment lost 7 bases and the J segment 2 bases; nucleotides outside the gene matches: 8. Germline V gene data show CDR1 as SGDLS and CDR2 as YYNGEE. The CDR3, as DNA: TGTGCCAGCCGGAAGGACAGGGCCACCTACGAGCAGTACTTC. Encoded protein: CASRKDRATYEQYF. Filled out from reference TRBV9 and TRBJ2-7, the complete variable domain reads DSGVTQTPKHLITATGQRVTLRCSPRSGDLSVYWYQQSLDQGLQFLIQYYNGEERAKGNILERFSAQQFPDLHSELNLSSLELGDSALYFCASRKDRATYEQYFGPGTRLTVT.